Below, 30 T cell receptor beta chains from the same sample are listed, as sequenced in a study of identical twins. One entry per CDR3 protein results from TCRdb running MiXCR on the 5' RACE reads. Of more than 650,000 distinct CDR3 sequences in the sample, approximately 6% were seen once. The sequenced material came from naive T cells sorted from blood. The receptor source for this set is a man aged 18 to 30 in good health.

This clonotype was observed a handful of times. The gene calls are TRBV25-1 and TRBJ2-5; D is ambiguous. The CDR3 extends over 14 amino acids. In germline, CDR1 is MGHDK, CDR2 SYGVNS. V lost 1 base and J 5 bases, leaving 11 bases between the germline ends. The CDR3 spells CASSESRVGETQYF. CDR3 nucleotide sequence: TGTGCCAGCAGTGAATCAAGGGTCGGGGAGACCCAGTACTTC. Complete variable domain (other parts from reference TRBV25-1 and TRBJ2-5): EADIYQTPRYLVIGTGKKITLECSQTMGHDKMYWYQQDPGMELHLIHYSYGVNSTEKGDLSSESTVSRIRTEHFPLTLESARPSHTSQYLCASSESRVGETQYFGPGTRLLVL.

Only a few counts were recorded for this clonotype. The rearrangement uses TRBV20-1 and TRBJ2-7; D possibly matches TRBD1 or TRBD2 (5 bases each). The germline gives CDR1 DFQATT, CDR2 SNEGSKA (reference sequence). Trimming cost V 6 bases and J 1 base, with 19 bases left between them. CDR3 length: 15 residues. CDR3 nucleotide sequence: TGCAGTGCAGGGGCCCGAGGGAGCGAGTCCTACGAGCAGTACTTC. Translating it yields CSAGARGSESYEQYF.

This clonotype was detected many times. CDR3 sequence (DNA): TGTGCCACCAGCCCAGACAAACAGGGGACGACCCAGTACTTC. Its translation: CATSPDKQGTTQYF. This chain uses TRBV15 with TRBJ2-5; 7 nucleotides match TRBD1. V was pared by 5 bases and J by 7 bases, with 10 bases of the junction left unmatched. This CDR3 is built from 14 residues. The germline gives CDR1 LNHNV, CDR2 YYDKDF (reference sequence).

This clonotype showed up many times. The CDR3 is CASSLDRYTEAFF. CDR3 nucleotides: TGCGCCAGCAGCTTGGATCGATACACTGAAGCTTTCTTT. V and J are TRBV5-1 and TRBJ1-1; no firm D call. Trimming cost V 0 bases and J 3 bases, with 6 bases left between them. The CDR3 totals 13 residues. Germline CDR1 and CDR2: SGHRS and YFSETQ. Together with reference TRBV5-1 and TRBJ1-1, the CDR3 gives the full variable domain: KAGVTQTPRYLIKTRGQQVTLSCSPISGHRSVSWYQQTPGQGLQFLFEYFSETQRNKGNFPGRFSGRQFSNSRSEMNVSTLELGDSALYLCASSLDRYTEAFFGQGTRLTVV.

This clonotype was counted a few times. This rearrangement joins TRBV28 to TRBJ2-3; no clear D gene. This CDR3 region has 18 residues. Germline V gene sequence: CDR1 MDHEN, CDR2 SYDVKM. Trimming stripped 2 bases from V and 0 bases from J, with 18 bases between. CDR3 nucleotide sequence: TGTGCCAGCAGTTTAAGGACGGCTTACCCCCTTAGCACAGATACGCAGTATTTT. It codes for CASSLRTAYPLSTDTQYF.

This clonotype has a count of ten or more. The chain has TRBV20-1 and TRBJ2-1; D is unresolved. Germline CDR1 reads DFQATT; CDR2 reads SNEGSKA (reference sequence). The ends were cut back, 7 bases at V and 0 bases at J, with 13 bases in the middle. The CDR3 runs 14 residues. This CDR3 is CSVRWVFSYNEQFF. The CDR3 bases are TGCAGTGTGAGGTGGGTCTTCTCCTACAATGAGCAGTTCTTC.

This clonotype was picked up many times. This chain links TRBV29-1 with TRBJ2-1, with TRBD2 matching over 8 bases. The length of the CDR3 is 12 residues. CDR1 SQVTM and CDR2 ANQGSEA come from the germline V gene. Trimming removed 7 bases from V and 5 bases from J; junction bases left unmatched: 4. The CDR3 sequence: CSGERGNNEQFF. Written as DNA, the CDR3 is TGCAGCGGGGAGCGGGGGAACAATGAGCAGTTCTTC.

This clonotype was counted at least ten times. The chain combines TRBV20-1 with TRBJ1-1; 9 bases line up with TRBD1. V was clipped by 1 base and J by 9 bases; unmatched bases: 9. This CDR3 has 14 amino acids. CDR1 is DFQATT and CDR2 is SNEGSKA in the germline V gene (reference sequence). The chain's CDR3 is CSARVPRNRGQAFF. Written as DNA, the CDR3 is TGCAGTGCTAGAGTCCCTCGGAACAGGGGGCAAGCTTTCTTT.

This clonotype was seen at least ten times. V is TRBV12-3 or TRBV12-4 and J is TRBJ1-1; D is unclear. The CDR3 is 18 residues long. V was pared by 3 bases and J by 4 bases, with 24 bases between. The CDR3: CASSFFFPQRRNSTEAFF. For the CDR3, the DNA is TGTGCCAGCAGTTTCTTCTTCCCACAGAGGCGCAACAGCACTGAAGCTTTCTTT.

Notes on this clonotype: One base away lies a much larger clone, so this may be a sequencing read error. The J gene is TRBJ2-7, the V gene TRBV4-3, with D possibly TRBD1 on 5 matching bases. Germline V gene lookup returns CDR1 LGHNA and CDR2 YSLEER. The CDR3 extends over 14 amino acids. The CDR3 reads CASSQDTGSYGQYF. The CDR3 bases are TGCGCCAGCAGCCAGGACACTGGCTCCTACGGGCAGTACTTC.

This clonotype was recorded a few times. The V call is TRBV12-3 or TRBV12-4, the J call TRBJ2-3; D possibly corresponds to TRBD1 (6 bases). This CDR3 spans 17 amino acids. Between the trimmed V and J ends, which lost 4 bases and 2 bases, there was a span of 19 bases. The CDR3 here is CASSSQGTNSNTDTQYF. CDR3 nucleotide sequence: TGTGCCAGCAGTTCCCAGGGGACCAACTCTAACACAGATACGCAGTATTTT.

In regard to this clonotype: In this CDR3 the conserved last residue, phenylalanine or tryptophan, is missing, so a read error is likely. The chain is built from TRBV29-1 and TRBJ2-7; possibly TRBD1 for D (6 bases). Germline-derived CDR1 and CDR2 are SQVTM and ANQGSEA. Trimming stripped 7 bases from V and 6 bases from J, with 19 bases between. This CDR3 is 13 amino acids long. The CDR3 is CSALSKTGLEQYL. The CDR3 DNA reads as TGCAGCGCTCTAAGCAAAACAGGGCTCGAGCAGTACTTG.

V gene TRBV4-3 combines with J gene TRBJ2-7; D possibly corresponds to TRBD2 (6 bases). Trimming removed 4 bases from V and 3 bases from J, with 22 bases in between. Germline values: CDR1 LGHNA, CDR2 YSLEER. The CDR3 loop spans 17 amino acids. The CDR3 DNA reads as TGCGCCAGCAGCCCAACCCCGAATCCCCTAGCGCTCTACGAGCAGTACTTC. Translated, it gives CASSPTPNPLALYEQYF.

There are a few counts of this clonotype. The J gene is TRBJ2-7, the V gene TRBV5-5, with TRBD1 as a possible D gene (6 bases). This CDR3 spans 14 amino acids. Trimming pared 4 bases from V and 3 bases from J, leaving 14 bases between. CDR1 is SGHKS and CDR2 is YYEKEE in the germline V gene (reference sequence). The CDR3 loop reads CASSPRDKVYEQYV. The DNA for the CDR3 is TGTGCCAGCAGCCCCCGGGACAAGGTCTACGAGCAGTACGTC.

The sample holds a few counts of this clonotype. The rearrangement joins TRBV2 to TRBJ1-5, with a possible D match to TRBD1 (5 bases). CDR1 and CDR2 from the germline V gene are SNHLY and FYNNEI. V dropped 6 bases and J dropped 9 bases, with 21 bases sitting between them. CDR3 length equals 15 residues. The CDR3 reads CASRGDLGSGRPQHF. The DNA for the CDR3 is TGTGCCAGCAGAGGGGACCTCGGAAGTGGGCGGCCCCAGCATTTT.

Many counts were recorded for this clonotype. The V and J genes are TRBV7-9 and TRBJ2-5; D is unresolved. Deletions cut 3 bases from V and 5 bases from J, with 10 bases between. The germline gives CDR1 SEHNR, CDR2 FQNEAQ (reference sequence). The CDR3 extends over 13 amino acids. As DNA, the CDR3 is TGTGCCAGCAGCTTTCAAACAGTCGAGACCCAGTACTTC. This translates into CASSFQTVETQYF.

This clonotype was seen only a few times. The genes are TRBV19 and TRBJ2-1; TRBD2 agrees at 10 bases. This CDR3 contains 15 residues. Germline V gene sequence: CDR1 LNHDA, CDR2 SQIVND (reference sequence). Trimming removed 3 bases from V and 9 bases from J; junction bases left unmatched: 8. The CDR3 nucleotides are TGTGCCAGTAGTATGGTCACTAGCGGGAAGGGTGAGCAGTTCTTC. Residues: CASSMVTSGKGEQFF.

This clonotype was detected ten times or more. J is TRBJ2-3 and V is TRBV12-3 or TRBV12-4; 10 bases fit TRBD2. There are 16 residues in the CDR3. With 6 bases clipped from V and 1 base from J, the junction kept 7 bases outside the gene matches. CDR3 protein: CASSNLAGEGTDTQYF. The CDR3, as DNA: TGTGCCAGCAGCAACCTAGCGGGAGAGGGCACAGATACGCAGTATTTT.

This clonotype was found many times. J is TRBJ2-7 and V is TRBV15; D uncertain. This CDR3 comprises 11 residues. CDR1 LNHNV and CDR2 YYDKDF come from the germline V gene (reference sequence). V was clipped by 4 bases and J by 5 bases, with 6 bases between them. CDR3 DNA: TGTGCCACCAGCAACAAGGACGAGCAGTACTTC. It encodes CATSNKDEQYF.

The chain has TRBV6-1 and TRBJ2-7; possibly TRBD1 or TRBD2 for D (5 bases each). V dropped 6 bases and J dropped 0 bases, with 15 bases sitting between them. CDR1 is MNHNS, CDR2 SASEGT, per germline. The CDR3 extends over 15 amino acids. CDR3 sequence reads: CASSDRDGSSYEQYF. CDR3 coding DNA: TGTGCCAGCAGCGACCGGGACGGCAGCTCCTACGAGCAGTACTTC.

The chain couples TRBV6-1 to TRBJ1-2; 7 nucleotides agree with TRBD1. The V segment lost 6 bases and the J segment 8 bases; nucleotides outside the gene matches: 9. There are 13 residues in the CDR3. CDR1 MNHNS and CDR2 SASEGT come from the germline V gene. For the CDR3, the DNA is TGTGCCAGCAGAGGAGGGGGCATGCGGGGCTACACCTTC. It specifies CASRGGGMRGYTF.

This clonotype came up a few times. The chain links TRBV6-2 or TRBV6-3 to TRBJ2-1; the D is unclear. V gave up 2 bases and J gave up 0 bases, with 14 bases separating them. Germline V gene lookup returns CDR1 MNHEY and CDR2 SVGEGT. This CDR3 spans 17 amino acids. Here the CDR3 DNA reads TGTGCCAGCAGTTACATGAGGCCCCAAAGCTCCTACAATGAGCAGTTCTTC. This gives the protein CASSYMRPQSSYNEQFF.

This clonotype was seen more than once but under ten times. The chain uses TRBV12-3 or TRBV12-4 and TRBJ1-2, with 12 bases lining up with TRBD1. CDR3 length equals 16 residues. The V gene end was trimmed by 5 bases and the J gene end by 8 bases; junction bases not matched to a gene: 12. CDR3 amino acids: CASSPAGTGGLWGYTF. In DNA form, the CDR3 reads TGTGCCAGCAGTCCTGCCGGGACAGGGGGCTTGTGGGGCTACACCTTC.

J is TRBJ2-3 and V is TRBV11-1; 8 bases agree with TRBD2. V was clipped by 5 bases and J by 7 bases; unmatched bases: 29. This CDR3 is built from 21 residues. Germline-derived CDR1 and CDR2 are SGHAT and FQDESV (reference sequence). CDR3 sequence: CASSTTLAGGSTDPGVHTQYF. The DNA for the CDR3 is TGTGCCAGCAGCACCACCCTAGCGGGCGGGAGCACAGATCCCGGGGTCCATACGCAGTATTTT.

This clonotype turned up a few times. The chain joins TRBV7-9 to TRBJ2-7; 9 bases fit TRBD1. From germline, CDR1 is SEHNR and CDR2 FQNEAQ (reference sequence). The CDR3 loop spans 16 amino acids. The junction had 8 bases not matched to a gene; V was cut back by 3 bases and J by 2 bases. The CDR3 nucleotides read TGTGCCAGCAGCTTCTGGGGACAGGGAACTCCCTACGAGCAGTACTTC. Protein: CASSFWGQGTPYEQYF.

This clonotype appeared many times. Written as DNA, the CDR3 is TGTGCCAGCAGTTTCGGACAGGGGGAGCACAATGAGCAGTTCTTC. Translating it yields CASSFGQGEHNEQFF. The gene calls are TRBV12-3 or TRBV12-4 and TRBJ2-1; 10 nucleotides align to TRBD1. Trimming at V came to 3 bases and at J to 5 bases, leaving 4 bases not matched to a gene. The CDR3 has 15 amino acids.

The rearrangement joins TRBV5-6 to TRBJ2-1, with D uncertain. Germline V lookup: CDR1 SGHDT, CDR2 YYEEEE. Trimming took 1 base from V and 0 from J, leaving 8 bases between them. CDR3 length: 15 amino acids. CDR3 sequence: CASSLSVNSYNEQFF. CDR3 coding DNA: TGTGCCAGCAGCTTGTCCGTTAACTCCTACAATGAGCAGTTCTTC.

This rearrangement joins TRBV11-2 to TRBJ2-7, with 8 bases aligning to TRBD1. The trim removed 0 bases at V and 5 bases at J, leaving 3 bases unmatched. Germline loops: CDR1 SGHAT, CDR2 FQNNGV. The CDR3 sequence is 14 residues long. The CDR3 DNA sequence: TGTGCCAGCAGCTTAGACAGGGGGCCCCACGAGCAGTACGTC. Encoded protein: CASSLDRGPHEQYV.

This clonotype was counted many times. V and J are TRBV28 and TRBJ2-3, with D perhaps assigned TRBD1 or TRBD2 (5 bases each). Germline V gene data show CDR1 as MDHEN and CDR2 as SYDVKM. The CDR3 length is 15 residues. V lost 6 bases to trimming and J lost 6 bases, with 19 bases between them. DNA of the CDR3: TGTGCCAGCAGGCGCCCAGGGAGTTCCAGCGATACGCAGTATTTT. It is translated as CASRRPGSSSDTQYF. The whole variable domain, filled in from reference TRBV28 and TRBJ2-3, reads DVKVTQSSRYLVKRTGEKVFLECVQDMDHENMFWYRQDPGLGLRLIYFSYDVKMKEKGDIPEGYSVSREKKERFSLILESASTNQTSMYLCASRRPGSSSDTQYFGPGTRLTVL.

This clonotype was seen only a few times. This chain links TRBV3-1 with TRBJ2-1, with no clear D. V dropped 1 base and J dropped 9 bases, with 10 bases sitting between them. Germline V lookup: CDR1 LGHDT, CDR2 YNNKEL (reference sequence). The CDR3 consists of 13 residues. The CDR3 is CASSQVERSEQFF. CDR3 in DNA: TGTGCCAGCAGCCAAGTGGAGCGTTCTGAGCAGTTCTTC.